The clone carrying this TCR beta chain has just a few counts. The target antigen is unknown. Using its own MiXCR run on the RT-PCR reads, TCRdb lists one record per CDR3 protein. The sample has more than 200,000 distinct CDR3 sequences, 12% seen once. The CDR3 sequence is 15 residues long. CDR1 and CDR2 from the germline V gene are SGHRS and YFSETQ. After removal of 4 bases from V and 4 bases from J, the junction contained 8 bases not matched to a gene. The sample belongs to a study of response to subunit inactivated influenza vaccine. The study's findings and limits: Seasonal influenza vaccination, on each occasion, was suggested by the authors to recruit few new T cells.

The chain recombines TRBV5-1 with TRBJ1-2, with TRBD1 identical over 9 bases. This TCR came from a man in his fifties who received an inactivated influenza vaccine. The sample here was non-naive T cells sorted from PBMCs, taken around 14 days before vaccination. The CDR3: CASSTHTGQGYGYTF. The CDR3 DNA reads as TGCGCCAGCAGCACACACACGGGACAGGGCTATGGCTACACCTTC.